The sequence of this T cell receptor (beta chain) was determined in a study of blood T cell repertoires in COVID-19. Across the study: Material from acute and convalescent COVID-19 was sourced from the United States, Italy and Spain. Sources were T cells, B-cell-depleted T cells, or PBMCs; the material itself was cDNA or gDNA.

Original data processing: Reference gene primer amplification gave estimated nucleated cell counts. Libraries were prepared by immunoSEQ multiplex PCR; TCRdb keeps only in-frame clonotypes and omits some of them. V, J and clone size are those of that table, while D and trimming were read from the DNA. Of tens of thousands of clones in the sample, around 86% were seen once. Germline V gene lookup returns CDR1 SGHVS and CDR2 FNYEAQ. The CDR3 totals 18 residues. V gave up 2 bases and J gave up 2 bases; unmatched junction bases: 13. V is TRBV7-6 and J is TRBJ1-2; 8 nucleotides line up with TRBD1. This receptor was taken from a man aged 65 to 85 with active or convalescent COVID-19. Source material: peripheral blood. The CDR3 DNA follows: TGTGCCAGCAGCTTATCATCCGGGACAGGAGCCACAAACTATGGCTACACCTTC. It encodes CASSLSSGTGATNYGYTF.